These T cell receptor beta chains were read from a single sample in a study of blood T cell repertoires in COVID-19. Produced via immunoSEQ multiplex PCR; TCRdb's table is partial and in-frame only. The profile shows over 110,000 clones, around 82% of them singletons. Sequenced sample: PBMCs or T cells enriched from blood (not recorded which). These receptors all come from a man in his fifties or sixties in a cohort exposed to, infected with or recovered from COVID-19 (not recorded which). Each CDR3 is given with its conserved first and last residue. The D gene is left open where the match is weak. Size is stated for part of the rows, as once, few or many counts, or as a class when the clone is expanded.

j_call | v_call | d_call | clone_size | cdr3_nt | cdr3_aa
TRBJ2-3 | TRBV5-1 | - | - | TGCGCCAGCAGCAATAGACAAACTAGCACAGATACGCAGTATTTT | CASSNRQTSTDTQYF
TRBJ2-5 | TRBV7-9 | TRBD2 | - | TGTGCCAGCAGCCTGGGACTAGCGGGAGGAGAGACCCAGTACTTC | CASSLGLAGGETQYF
TRBJ2-2 | TRBV12-5 | - | few | TGTGCTAGTGGTACGGGAGTGGCCACCGGGGAGCTGTTTTTT | CASGTGVATGELFF
TRBJ2-3 | TRBV12-3/TRBV12-4 | - | - | TGTGCCAGCAGGGACAGAGATACAGATACGCAGTATTTT | CASRDRDTDTQYF
TRBJ1-2 | TRBV7-2 | TRBD1 | - | TGTGCCAGCAGCTTAGCGTTCGACAGGGACTATGGCTACACCTTC | CASSLAFDRDYGYTF
TRBJ1-2 | TRBV7-9 | TRBD1 | - | TGTGCCAGCAGCTTAGTGGGACAGACCTATGGCTACACCTTC | CASSLVGQTYGYTF
TRBJ2-1 | TRBV7-7 | TRBD2 | - | TGTGCCAGCAGCTCAGGACTAGCGGGAGGGCTGAGGAATGAGCAGTTCTTC | CASSSGLAGGLRNEQFF
TRBJ2-1 | TRBV4-1 | TRBD2 | - | TGCGCCAGCAGCCAAAGCCCGCTAGCGGGAGGCTACAATGAGCAGTTCTTC | CASSQSPLAGGYNEQFF
TRBJ2-1 | TRBV30 | TRBD2 | - | TGTGCCTGGAGTGAGCGGGAGTACAATGAGCAGTTCTTC | CAWSEREYNEQFF
TRBJ1-1 | TRBV6-5 | - | - | TGTGCCAGCACCACTTGGGAGGGGAGGGCTTTCTTT | CASTTWEGRAFF
TRBJ1-1 | TRBV7-9 | - | - | TGTGCCAGCAGCTCGACCAAGGGGTCCTATGAAGCTTTCTTT | CASSSTKGSYEAFF
TRBJ2-6 | TRBV3-1/TRBV3-2 | TRBD2 | - | TGTGCCAGCAACCGAGCGTGGGGGGGCTCTGGGGCCAACGTCCTGACTTTC | CASNRAWGGSGANVLTF
TRBJ1-6 | TRBV6-5 | - | - | TGTGCCAGCAGTTCTCGGACAGCCTCCTATAATTCACCCCTCCACTTT | CASSSRTASYNSPLHF
TRBJ1-4 | TRBV19 | - | - | TGTGCCAGTAGTATAGCGGGGGGTCGTGAAAAACTGTTTTTT | CASSIAGGREKLFF
TRBJ2-2 | TRBV25-1 | - | - | TGTGCCAGCAGTGAGCGAGACACCGGGGAGCTGTTTTTT | CASSERDTGELFF
TRBJ1-1 | TRBV19 | - | few | TGTGCCAGTACCCTTCACATGAACACTGAAGCTTTCTTT | CASTLHMNTEAFF
TRBJ2-7 | TRBV7-9 | - | - | TGTGCCAGCAGCTTATCCTCGGGGCAGTACTTC | CASSLSSGQYF
TRBJ2-2 | TRBV7-9 | TRBD2 | - | TGTGCCAGCAGCACAACTAGCGGTGGGACCGGGGAGCTGTTTTTT | CASSTTSGGTGELFF
TRBJ1-2 | TRBV27 | - | - | TGTGCCAGCAGTTCGGGACAAAGCTATGGCTACACCTTC | CASSSGQSYGYTF
TRBJ1-2 | TRBV9 | - | - | TGTGCCAGCAGCGTAGATAGGGGAAGCTATGGCTACACCTTC | CASSVDRGSYGYTF
TRBJ2-5 | TRBV7-2 | TRBD2 | - | TGTGCCAGCAGCCCCCTAGCGGGAGGACGAGAGACCCAGTACTTC | CASSPLAGGRETQYF
TRBJ2-5 | TRBV7-9 | - | once | TGTGCCAGCAGTTACCCGGTCGACTATGATAAGACCCAGTACTTC | CASSYPVDYDKTQYF
TRBJ1-1 | TRBV27 | TRBD1 | once | TGTGCCAGCAGTGTGACAGGGAATTTGGGTTCGGAAGCTTTCTTT | CASSVTGNLGSEAFF
TRBJ2-7 | TRBV9 | TRBD2 | many | TGTGCCAGCAGCGTAGAGGCGGGACTAGCGGGAGGTGACGAGCAGTACTTC | CASSVEAGLAGGDEQYF
TRBJ2-6 | TRBV21-1 | - | once | TGTGCCAGCAGCAAAGGATTTGGACTAGCGGCAATCTCTGGGGCCAACGTCCTGACTTTC | CASSKGFGLAAISGANVLTF
TRBJ1-3 | TRBV11-2 | - | - | TGTGCCAGCAGCTTAGATAATGGAAACACCATATATTTT | CASSLDNGNTIYF
TRBJ2-1 | TRBV6-2/TRBV6-3 | - | few | TGTGCCAGCAGTTACAAGGGGTTTTGGCAGTTCTTC | CASSYKGFWQFF
TRBJ2-1 | TRBV16 | - | - | TGTGCCAGCAGCCCGATGGGCGATGAGCAGTTCTTC | CASSPMGDEQFF
TRBJ2-7 | TRBV6-5 | - | - | TGTGCCAGCAGGTCCTTGGAGAGGGAGCAGTACTTC | CASRSLEREQYF
TRBJ2-7 | TRBV7-2 | TRBD2 | - | TGTGCCAGCAGCTCCGGACTAGCGGGGGGGCTTTCGAACTTC | CASSSGLAGGLSNF
TRBJ1-1 | TRBV19 | TRBD1 | - | TGTGCCAGTAGTATTCGACAGGGGCCAACTGAAGCTTTCTTT | CASSIRQGPTEAFF
TRBJ2-5 | TRBV30 | - | - | TGTGCCTGGAGCCGACAGATACAAGAGACCCAGTACTTC | CAWSRQIQETQYF
TRBJ1-2 | TRBV7-9 | - | - | TGTGCCAGCAGCTTAGGCCCCGGCAGGGGAAAGAATGGCTACACCTTC | CASSLGPGRGKNGYTF
TRBJ2-1 | TRBV18 | - | - | TGTGCCAGCTCACCGAGACAAAATGAGCAGTTCTTC | CASSPRQNEQFF
TRBJ2-3 | TRBV27 | - | - | TGTGCCAGCAGTTCCTCCGGGACACAGAGTTTTACTAGCACAGATACGCAGTATTTT | CASSSSGTQSFTSTDTQYF
TRBJ2-1 | TRBV10-1 | - | - | TGCGCCAGCAGTGATTCCTTCGACTCCGCGGTGGGGCAGTTCTTC | CASSDSFDSAVGQFF
TRBJ2-7 | TRBV3-1/TRBV3-2 | TRBD1 | once | TGTGCCAGCAGCCCCGGGACAGGGGTCAGCGAGCAGTACTTC | CASSPGTGVSEQYF
TRBJ1-2 | TRBV28 | TRBD1 | - | TGTGCCAGCAGTTACGGACAGGGGGCGATTAACACCTTC | CASSYGQGAINTF
TRBJ1-2 | TRBV15 | - | - | TGTGCCACCAGCAGAGATCTTGGGGGCGGTAACTATGGCTACACCTTC | CATSRDLGGGNYGYTF
TRBJ2-2 | TRBV19 | - | - | TGTGCCAGCCAACCGACTAGAGGTCGCACCGGGGAGCTGTTTTTT | CASQPTRGRTGELFF
TRBJ2-3 | TRBV14 | - | - | TGTGCCAGCAGCCAAGACAGTTTTAGCACAGATACGCAGTATTTT | CASSQDSFSTDTQYF
TRBJ2-1 | TRBV28 | TRBD1 | - | TGTGCCAGCATCAACAGGGGAGCATCCTACAATGAGCAGTTCTTC | CASINRGASYNEQFF
TRBJ2-2 | TRBV5-1 | TRBD1 | - | TGCGCCAGCAGCTTAGGGACAGACACCGGGGAGCTGTTTTTT | CASSLGTDTGELFF
TRBJ2-1 | TRBV5-1 | - | - | TGCGCCAGCAGCTTGGCGGGAGAAGGAAATGAGCAGTTCTTC | CASSLAGEGNEQFF
TRBJ2-1 | TRBV7-2 | - | few | TGTGCCAGCAGCTTGAACACCTACAATGAGCAGTTCTTC | CASSLNTYNEQFF
TRBJ2-1 | TRBV18 | - | - | TGTGCCAGCTTCGCAGGGAATGAGCAGTTCTTC | CASFAGNEQFF
TRBJ2-1 | TRBV5-1 | - | - | TGCGCCAGCAGCCTAGGGGGTGCGGCGAATGAGCAGTTCTTC | CASSLGGAANEQFF
TRBJ2-3 | TRBV5-1 | - | - | TGCGCCAGCAGCGCCGAAACAGGTCGTTCTAGCACAGATACGCAGTATTTT | CASSAETGRSSTDTQYF